The T cell receptor beta chain under discussion was sequenced for a study of blood T cell repertoires in COVID-19. Study-wide background: Whether acute or convalescent, the COVID-19 samples came from the United States, Italy and Spain. Sources were T cells, B-cell-depleted T cells, or PBMCs; the material itself was cDNA or gDNA.

As processed by the authors: Researchers report that nucleated cell counts were estimated from reference gene primer amplification. Libraries were prepared by immunoSEQ multiplex PCR; TCRdb keeps only in-frame clonotypes and omits some of them. The V and J calls and clone size come from that table; D and trimming were worked out from the DNA. The table has just over 85,000 clones, roughly nine tenths seen once. The CDR3 sequence is 14 residues long. Germline CDR1 SEHNR, CDR2 FQNEAQ (reference sequence). V lost 5 bases, J lost 5 bases, and 13 bases lay in between. The sample taken for sequencing was peripheral blood. This receptor was obtained from a man in his fifties or sixties with acute or convalescent COVID-19. This chain links TRBV7-9 with TRBJ2-1; possible D gene TRBD1, 6 bases. In DNA, the CDR3 is TGTGCCAGCAGCACTCCTGGACAGAACAATGAGCAGTTCTTC. Translating it yields CASSTPGQNNEQFF.